The subject of this entry is one T cell receptor (beta chain). The target of this receptor is not known. No much larger clone exists at a distance of one base, and base qualities are not known. Spanning cysteine to phenylalanine, the CDR3 consists of 14 amino acids. Only the CDR3 DNA is retained, 42 bases long and in frame from the first base. V is pared back by 2 bases and J by 3 bases, with 10 bases lying between the germline termini. According to the germline V gene (reference sequence), CDR1 reads DFQATT and CDR2 reads SNEGSKA. The data derive from a study of response to subunit inactivated influenza vaccine (dated by TCRdb to about 2018). Regarding the study in general: To follow how T cells responded to a trivalent subunit inactivated influenza vaccine, the researchers relied on deep quantitative profiling of the T cell receptor repertoire.

Points the paper makes about the study in general: It was suggested by the authors that each seasonal influenza vaccination may recruit only a limited number of new T cells.

Library construction relied on RT-PCR. TCRdb names Illumina HiSeq 2500 as the instrument used. Using fastp at Q25 and MiXCR, TCRdb reprocessed the public reads and kept productive beta chains. Each entry merges the rows of one CDR3 protein and shows their most common DNA and genes. This sample lists 650,000 or so distinct CDR3 sequences; 14% were detected once. 7.6% of the sample belongs to the ten largest clones. This sample comprised PBMCs from blood, obtained 14 to 15 days before vaccination. The clonotype originates from a man aged 45-65 years who received an inactivated influenza vaccine. Donor details come from another sample of the same person, matched by shared clones. The sequence links TRBV20-1 to TRBJ1-4, with TRBD1 as a weak D call on 6 bases. The DNA reads TGCAGTGCTAGACGAGGGGGATCTAATGAAAAACTGTTTTTT. This encodes CSARRGGSNEKLFF.